This T cell receptor beta chain was obtained from a study of OX40 agonist ivuxolimab in advanced cancers. Germline V gene lookup returns CDR1 MNHEY and CDR2 SVGAGI. This CDR3 is built from 13 residues. The V and J ends lost 5 bases and 5 bases, in that order; junction bases with no gene match: 5. As for this clone: Antigen unknown.

The study's findings and limits: With doses of 0.1-3.0 mg/kg, partial responders showed among the lowest clonal expansion. Nonresponders, in some cases, also had low normalized T-cell clonal expansion.

Assay used: immunoSEQ multiplex PCR; TCRdb lists only in-frame clones, some missing. The sample has over 45,000 clones, more than 85% seen once. This clonotype originated in an adult with an advanced solid tumor such as melanoma, head and neck, liver or kidney cancer. The chain is built from TRBV6-5 and TRBJ2-7; 8 nucleotides agree with TRBD1. This specimen consisted of CD4+ or CD8+ T cells sorted from blood, obtained in a trial of the OX40 agonist ivuxolimab. Written as DNA, the CDR3 is TGTGCCAGCAGTCCTCTGGACAGGGACGAGCAGTACTTC. Its translation is CASSPLDRDEQYF.